This T cell receptor beta chain was sequenced during a study of cytomegalovirus exposure and HLA in healthy donors. The trim removed 5 bases at V and 7 bases at J, leaving 14 bases unmatched. Per germline, CDR1 LNHDA and CDR2 SQIVND (reference sequence). The CDR3 is 15 amino acids. Measured with immunoSEQ multiplex PCR; TCRdb has only the in-frame clones, and not every one. The table has 220,000 or so clones, 75% to 95% seen once. The sequenced sample was PBMCs. The clonotype originates from a woman under 30 in good health and CMV-seronegative. The chain combines TRBV19 with TRBJ2-7; TRBD2 agrees at 7 bases. CDR3: CASSHLGGRAGEQYF. In DNA, the CDR3 is TGTGCCAGTAGTCATCTCGGTGGGAGGGCGGGTGAGCAGTACTTC.